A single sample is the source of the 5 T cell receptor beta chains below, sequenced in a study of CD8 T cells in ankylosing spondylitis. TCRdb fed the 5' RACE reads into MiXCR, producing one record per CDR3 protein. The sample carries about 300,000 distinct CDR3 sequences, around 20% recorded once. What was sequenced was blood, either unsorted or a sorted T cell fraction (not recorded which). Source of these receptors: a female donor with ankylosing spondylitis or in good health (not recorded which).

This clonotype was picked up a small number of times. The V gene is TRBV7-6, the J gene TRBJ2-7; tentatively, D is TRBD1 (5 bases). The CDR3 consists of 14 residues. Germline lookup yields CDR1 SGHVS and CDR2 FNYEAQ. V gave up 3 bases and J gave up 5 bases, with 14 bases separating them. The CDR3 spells CASSLVREKNEQYF. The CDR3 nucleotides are TGTGCCAGCAGCTTGGTCAGGGAAAAAAACGAGCAGTACTTC.

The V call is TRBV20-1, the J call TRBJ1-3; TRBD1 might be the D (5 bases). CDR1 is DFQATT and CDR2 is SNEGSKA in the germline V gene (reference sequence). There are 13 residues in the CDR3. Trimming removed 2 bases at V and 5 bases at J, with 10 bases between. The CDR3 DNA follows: TGCAGTGCTAGACCCAGGGACCGAAACACCATATATTTT. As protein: CSARPRDRNTIYF.

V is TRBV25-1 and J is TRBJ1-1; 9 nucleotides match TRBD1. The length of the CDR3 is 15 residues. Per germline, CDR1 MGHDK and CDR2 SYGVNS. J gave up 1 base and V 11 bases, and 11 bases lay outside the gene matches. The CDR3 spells CAAKSGTGTNTEAFF. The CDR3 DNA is TGTGCCGCCAAATCCGGGACAGGGACGAACACTGAAGCTTTCTTT. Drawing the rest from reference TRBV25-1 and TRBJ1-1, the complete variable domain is EADIYQTPRYLVIGTGKKITLECSQTMGHDKMYWYQQDPGMELHLIHYSYGVNSTEKGDLSSESTVSRIRTEHFPLTLESARPSHTSQYLCAAKSGTGTNTEAFFGQGTRLTVV.

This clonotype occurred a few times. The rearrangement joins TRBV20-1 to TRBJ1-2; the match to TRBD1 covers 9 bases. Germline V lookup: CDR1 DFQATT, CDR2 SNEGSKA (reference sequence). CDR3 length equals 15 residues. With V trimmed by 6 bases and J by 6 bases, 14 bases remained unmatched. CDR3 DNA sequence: TGCAGTGCCCCAGGGAGGTTTCGGGACAGGGATGGCTACACCTTC. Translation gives CSAPGRFRDRDGYTF.

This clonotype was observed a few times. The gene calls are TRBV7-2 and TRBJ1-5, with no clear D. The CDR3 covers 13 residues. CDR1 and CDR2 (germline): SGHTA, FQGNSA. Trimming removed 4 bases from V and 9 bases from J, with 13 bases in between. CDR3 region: CASSSVTGVPQHF. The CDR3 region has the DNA TGTGCCAGCAGCTCGGTCACTGGGGTGCCCCAGCATTTT.